The 16 T cell receptor beta chains below were found in one sample sequenced in a study of blood T cell repertoires in COVID-19. Data came from immunoSEQ multiplex PCR; TCRdb stores just in-frame clones and leaves some out. The data hold 29,000 or so clones, with about 88% observed a single time. Input material: peripheral blood. These receptors originate from a human donor in a cohort sampled during active COVID-19.

The rearrangement joins TRBV6-5 to TRBJ1-5, with 7 bases fitting TRBD1. CDR3 length: 15 residues. Trimming at V came to 5 bases and at J to 3 bases, leaving 7 bases not matched to a gene. Germline V gene data show CDR1 as MNHEY and CDR2 as SVGAGI. The CDR3 loop is CASSPRQGDNQPQHF. CDR3 coding DNA: TGTGCCAGCAGTCCACGACAGGGAGACAATCAGCCCCAGCATTTT.

In its sample, this clone ranks as medium-sized. The gene calls are TRBV5-4 and TRBJ2-5, with 10 bases identical to TRBD2. V lost 3 bases, J lost 2 bases, and 7 bases stayed unmatched. Germline V CDR1 and CDR2: SGHNT, YYREEE (reference sequence). CDR3 length equals 16 residues. CDR3: CASSSLAGTDQETQYF. CDR3 nucleotide sequence: TGTGCCAGCAGCTCACTAGCGGGGACAGATCAAGAGACCCAGTACTTC.

This clone was found a few times. The J gene is TRBJ1-5, the V gene TRBV7-8; D remains ambiguous. Germline V lookup: CDR1 SGHVS, CDR2 FQNEAQ. The CDR3 has 15 residues. The V end lost 1 base, the J end lost 7 bases, and 14 bases lay between the germline ends. CDR3: CASSLGEGMTQPQHF. CDR3 DNA sequence: TGTGCCAGCAGCTTAGGGGAGGGAATGACACAGCCCCAGCATTTT. Complete variable domain (other parts from reference TRBV7-8 and TRBJ1-5): GAGVSQSPRYKVAKRGQDVALRCDPISGHVSLFWYQQALGQGPEFLTYFQNEAQLDKSGLPSDRFFAERPEGSVSTLKIQRTQQEDSAVYLCASSLGEGMTQPQHFGDGTRLSIL.

The rearrangement links TRBV7-3 to TRBJ2-5; no definite D call. V was pared by 6 bases and J by 5 bases, with 13 bases between. The germline CDR1 and CDR2 sequences are SGHTA and FQGTGA. The CDR3 extends over 13 amino acids. Here the CDR3 reads CASSRSLSETQYF. CDR3 in DNA: TGTGCCAGCAGTCGCAGTCTTTCGGAGACCCAGTACTTC.

The rearrangement uses TRBV7-9 and TRBJ1-2; a weak D match, TRBD1 (5 bases). The length of the CDR3 is 15 residues. CDR1 is SEHNR, CDR2 FQNEAQ, per germline (reference sequence). Deletions cut 0 bases from V and 0 bases from J, with 8 bases between. CDR3 bases: TGTGCCAGCAGCTTAGCAGGGACTACTAACTATGGCTACACCTTC. It codes for CASSLAGTTNYGYTF.

The chain is built from TRBV18 and TRBJ2-1; tentatively, D is TRBD1 (6 bases). The CDR3 has 14 residues. Deletions cut 3 bases from V and 5 bases from J, with 11 bases between. Germline CDR1 and CDR2: KGHSH and LQKENI. CDR3 sequence (DNA): TGTGCCAGCTCACCCCACAGGGAACACAATGAGCAGTTCTTC. This gives the protein CASSPHREHNEQFF.

The table lists this clone with a count of one. CDR3 amino acids: CASSLELGQGSEFF. The CDR3 DNA reads as TGCGCCAGCAGCTTGGAGCTGGGACAGGGATCCGAGTTCTTC. The J gene is TRBJ2-1, the V gene TRBV5-1; TRBD1 aligns across 9 bases. This CDR3 is 14 amino acids long. Germline V gene lookup returns CDR1 SGHRS and CDR2 YFSETQ. V gave up 0 bases and J gave up 14 bases; unmatched junction bases: 9.

V gene TRBV7-9 combines with J gene TRBJ2-7, with D uncertain. The CDR3 extends over 15 amino acids. Germline loops: CDR1 SEHNR, CDR2 FQNEAQ (reference sequence). The germline V and J ends were trimmed by 5 bases and 2 bases, with 16 bases remaining between them. The chain's CDR3 is CASSPAVVRTYEQYF. CDR3 nucleotide sequence: TGTGCCAGCAGCCCCGCGGTAGTTCGTACCTACGAGCAGTACTTC.

Concerning this clone itself: This specimen includes other DNA sequences encoding the same CDR3. This rearrangement joins TRBV28 to TRBJ2-5; 9 bases fit TRBD1. The CDR3 spans 15 residues. V lost 4 bases and J lost 5; bases outside the gene matches: 8. Germline V gene sequence: CDR1 MDHEN, CDR2 SYDVKM. The CDR3 sequence: CASSSSGTGLETQYF. The CDR3 nucleotides read TGTGCCAGCAGTTCATCCGGGACAGGGCTGGAGACCCAGTACTTC.

This rearrangement joins TRBV9 to TRBJ2-2, with no clear D. The CDR3 covers 14 residues. The germline V gene has CDR1 SGDLS and CDR2 YYNGEE. V shed 4 bases and J shed 3 bases, with 10 bases lying between them. CDR3 protein: CASSPYYYTGELFF. The DNA for the CDR3 is TGTGCCAGCAGCCCTTATTATTACACCGGGGAGCTGTTTTTT.

This clone was found once. The gene calls are TRBV6-5 and TRBJ2-2, with D tentatively TRBD2 (5 bases). The CDR3 is made up of 13 amino acids. Trimming removed 1 base at V and 5 bases at J, with 5 bases between. Germline V gene data show CDR1 as MNHEY and CDR2 as SVGAGI. The CDR3 loop is CASSYWETGELFF. The CDR3 DNA reads TGTGCCAGCAGTTACTGGGAGACCGGGGAGCTGTTTTTT.

J is TRBJ2-7 and V is TRBV28; 7 bases align to TRBD2. The trim removed 7 bases at V and 6 bases at J, leaving 6 bases unmatched. This CDR3 is built from 12 residues. Germline V CDR1 and CDR2: MDHEN, SYDVKM. The CDR3 spells CASNAGRVEQYF. Written as DNA, the CDR3 is TGTGCCAGCAATGCGGGGAGGGTCGAGCAGTACTTC.

This chain links TRBV7-3 with TRBJ2-2, with TRBD1 matching over 9 bases. Germline lookup yields CDR1 SGHTA and CDR2 FQGTGA. This CDR3 is 17 amino acids long. The ends lost 2 bases at V and 0 bases at J; junction bases unmatched: 4. CDR3 sequence reads: CASSLPGQGPNTGELFF. The CDR3 DNA reads TGTGCCAGCAGCTTACCGGGACAGGGACCGAACACCGGGGAGCTGTTTTTT.

CDR3 sequence reads: CASSIKSGSGQPQHF. CDR3 sequence (DNA): TGTGCCAGTAGTATCAAGTCGGGGTCTGGTCAGCCCCAGCATTTT. The rearrangement links TRBV19 to TRBJ1-5; no reliable D call. This CDR3 is 15 amino acids long. V was cut by 3 bases and J by 6 bases, with 15 bases left in between. Germline V gene data show CDR1 as LNHDA and CDR2 as SQIVND (reference sequence).

The chain is built from TRBV7-6 and TRBJ2-7; tentative D call: TRBD2 (6 bases). Deletions cut 3 bases from V and 1 base from J, with 13 bases between. CDR1 is SGHVS, CDR2 FNYEAQ, per germline. This CDR3 has 15 amino acids. The DNA of the CDR3 is TGTGCCAGCAGCTTGGGAGGATTAGGATCCTACGAGCAGTACTTC. This gives the protein CASSLGGLGSYEQYF. Full variable domain (outside the CDR3, taken from reference TRBV7-6 and TRBJ2-7): GAGVSQSPRYKVTKRGQDVALRCDPISGHVSLYWYRQALGQGPEFLTYFNYEAQQDKSGLPNDRFSAERPEGSISTLTIQRTEQRDSAMYRCASSLGGLGSYEQYFGPGTRLTVT.

The V and J genes are TRBV20-1 and TRBJ1-2, with D unresolved. Germline CDR1 reads DFQATT; CDR2 reads SNEGSKA (reference sequence). CDR3 length: 11 residues. Trimming took off 3 bases at V and 3 bases at J, with 5 bases between the two ends. The CDR3, as DNA: TGCAGTGCTAGGCGGGACTATGGCTACACCTTC. As protein: CSARRDYGYTF.